Presented here are 32 T cell receptor beta chains from one specimen sequenced in a study of T cells in Graves' hyperthyroidism and ophthalmopathy. Using RNA transcripts as the source, TCR beta CDR3 regions were amplified. Researchers ran a first-round RT-PCR on the TCR CDR3 using the HTBI primer set. TCRdb re-derived calls from the multiplex PCR reads in MiXCR, one entry per CDR3 protein. The repertoire holds about 210,000 distinct CDR3 sequences, with 17% as singletons. Sequencing was carried out using blood. The receptors were gathered from a man in his forties or fifties with Graves' hyperthyroidism.

Ten or more counts support this clonotype. V is TRBV27 and J is TRBJ2-1, with D perhaps matching TRBD1 (5 bases). V lost 6 bases to trimming and J lost 9 bases, with 18 bases between them. In germline, CDR1 is MNHEY, CDR2 SMNVEV (reference sequence). This CDR3 is built from 14 residues. CDR3 protein: CASRHLPSGIEQFF. CDR3 sequence (DNA): TGTGCCAGCAGACACCTTCCATCAGGGATTGAGCAGTTCTTC.

The table lists this clonotype with many counts. The chain joins TRBV5-1 to TRBJ2-2; 7 positions agree with TRBD1. The germline CDR1 and CDR2 sequences are SGHRS and YFSETQ. The CDR3 is made up of 18 amino acids. Trimming cost V 2 bases and J 1 base; bases outside gene matches: 11. In DNA, the CDR3 is TGCGCCAGCAGCTTAAAAATTTTGGGACAGAAGAACACCGGGGAGCTGTTTTTT. Its translation is CASSLKILGQKNTGELFF.

This clonotype occurred many times. V is TRBV7-2 and J is TRBJ2-1, with 8 bases identical to TRBD1. CDR3 length: 15 residues. The J segment lost 7 bases and the V segment lost 1 base, leaving 6 bases of the junction unmatched. Germline V CDR1 and CDR2: SGHTA, FQGNSA. The CDR3 spells CASSLVEWTGNEQFF. The CDR3 DNA sequence: TGTGCCAGCAGCTTAGTCGAATGGACAGGGAATGAGCAGTTCTTC.

V gene TRBV9 combines with J gene TRBJ2-1; D is unclear. Between the trimmed V and J ends, which lost 3 bases and 2 bases, there was a span of 12 bases. The CDR3 runs 15 residues. In germline, CDR1 is SGDLS, CDR2 YYNGEE. The CDR3 sequence is CASSAYSDPYNEQFF. The CDR3 nucleotides read TGTGCCAGCAGCGCCTACAGCGACCCCTACAATGAGCAGTTCTTC. Full variable domain (outside the CDR3, taken from reference TRBV9 and TRBJ2-1): DSGVTQTPKHLITATGQRVTLRCSPRSGDLSVYWYQQSLDQGLQFLIQYYNGEERAKGNILERFSAQQFPDLHSELNLSSLELGDSALYFCASSAYSDPYNEQFFGPGTRLTVL.

Ten or more counts support this clonotype. V is TRBV12-3 or TRBV12-4 and J is TRBJ1-1; D unresolved. Deletions cut 1 base from V and 7 bases from J, with 13 bases between. The CDR3 length is 14 residues. In nucleotides, the CDR3 is TGTGCCAGCAGTTTAGTCGTCCCCGGACTTGAAGCTTTCTTT. It encodes CASSLVVPGLEAFF.

The chain combines TRBV30 with TRBJ1-6; 9 bases are a match to TRBD1. V was pared by 4 bases and J by 7 bases, with 2 bases of the junction left unmatched. The length of the CDR3 is 13 residues. Germline V lookup: CDR1 GTSNPN, CDR2 SVGIG (reference sequence). The CDR3 region is CAWKDRGNSPLHF. For the CDR3, the DNA is TGTGCCTGGAAGGACAGGGGCAATTCACCCCTCCACTTT.

This clonotype was seen many times. The V and J genes are TRBV6-1 and TRBJ1-5; 7 nucleotides agree with TRBD1. The junction had 9 bases not matched to a gene; V was cut back by 7 bases and J by 3 bases. CDR1 is MNHNS, CDR2 SASEGT, per germline. The CDR3 sequence is 15 residues long. The CDR3 region is CASNPWDRNNQPQHF. In nucleotides, the CDR3 is TGTGCCAGCAATCCCTGGGACAGAAACAATCAGCCCCAGCATTTT.

The chain carries TRBV10-3 and TRBJ1-5; possible D gene TRBD1, 5 bases. Germline CDR1 is ENHRY and CDR2 is SYGVKD. Trimming left V 6 bases short and J 6 bases short, with 12 bases between. CDR3 size: 13 residues. The CDR3 here is CAIRPGLTQPQHF. Written as DNA, the CDR3 is TGTGCCATCAGACCGGGACTTACTCAGCCCCAGCATTTT.

This clonotype was picked up many times. V usage is TRBV20-1 and J usage is TRBJ2-5; D is unclear. The germline V gene encodes CDR1 DFQATT and CDR2 SNEGSKA (reference sequence). The CDR3 sequence is 13 residues long. Trimming cost V 7 bases and J 1 base, with 13 bases left between them. CDR3 nucleotides: TGCAGTGTCCCGACCAACCCCCAAGAGACCCAGTACTTC. It translates to CSVPTNPQETQYF.

This clonotype came up many times. The chain joins TRBV7-2 to TRBJ2-3, with TRBD1 identical over 7 bases. Per germline, CDR1 SGHTA and CDR2 FQGNSA. This CDR3 has 15 residues. After removal of 1 base from V and 5 bases from J, the junction contained 6 bases not matched to a gene. CDR3 sequence (DNA): TGTGCCAGCAGCTTAGGGGGACAGATGGTAGATACGCAGTATTTT. It encodes CASSLGGQMVDTQYF.

The chain is built from TRBV20-1 and TRBJ2-1, with 8 bases fitting TRBD2. Germline trimming cut 0 bases from V and 2 bases from J; bases unmatched to any gene: 6. The CDR3 sequence is 16 residues long. Per the germline V gene, CDR1 is DFQATT and CDR2 is SNEGSKA (reference sequence). The CDR3 loop reads CSARDYKAGAYNEQFF. As DNA, the CDR3 is TGCAGTGCTAGAGATTACAAAGCGGGAGCCTACAATGAGCAGTTCTTC.

J is TRBJ1-4 and V is TRBV5-1; 7 nucleotides line up with TRBD1. V was pared by 2 bases and J by 6 bases, with 7 bases of the junction left unmatched. Germline V lookup: CDR1 SGHRS, CDR2 YFSETQ. The CDR3 has 15 amino acids. Here the CDR3 DNA reads TGCGCCAGCAGCTTTAACAGGGGAGGCTATGAAAAACTGTTTTTT. This sequence encodes CASSFNRGGYEKLFF.

This clonotype has a count of ten or more. This chain joins TRBV12-3 or TRBV12-4 and TRBJ2-2, with D tentatively TRBD2 (6 bases). The V and J ends lost 6 bases and 4 bases respectively, with 18 bases between them. There are 16 residues in the CDR3. The CDR3 DNA sequence: TGTGCCAGCAGCTCAACCGGGAGCCTTGGCACCGGGGAGCTGTTTTTT. Protein: CASSSTGSLGTGELFF.

The sample holds a few counts of this clonotype. This chain joins TRBV3-1 and TRBJ2-7, with D tentatively TRBD2 (7 bases). Trimming removed 2 bases from V and 1 base from J, with 12 bases in between. This CDR3 region has 15 residues. Germline V CDR1 and CDR2: LGHDT, YNNKEL (reference sequence). CDR3 DNA sequence: TGTGCCAGCAGCCAATTGGGAGGGGGGTCCTACGAGCAGTACTTC. This translates into CASSQLGGGSYEQYF.

V gene TRBV9 combines with J gene TRBJ2-2; D remains ambiguous. The germline V and J ends were trimmed by 4 bases and 0 bases, with 10 bases remaining between them. The CDR3 contains 15 residues. Germline V lookup: CDR1 SGDLS, CDR2 YYNGEE. CDR3 protein: CASSTSPSNTGELFF. DNA of the CDR3: TGTGCCAGCAGCACATCCCCGTCGAACACCGGGGAGCTGTTTTTT.

This clonotype was counted many times. This chain joins TRBV20-1 and TRBJ2-1, with 9 bases that match TRBD2. The CDR3 runs 20 residues. J gave up 2 bases and V 0 bases, and 17 bases lay outside the gene matches. The germline V gene encodes CDR1 DFQATT and CDR2 SNEGSKA (reference sequence). CDR3 amino acids: CSARDLLRLAGSSTYNEQFF. The CDR3 coding sequence is TGCAGTGCTAGAGATCTATTGCGTCTAGCGGGGAGCTCGACCTACAATGAGCAGTTCTTC.

The V and J genes are TRBV7-3 and TRBJ2-1; 11 bases are a match to TRBD2. The CDR3 has 17 residues. The germline CDR1 and CDR2 sequences are SGHTA and FQGTGA. V was pared by 4 bases and J by 3 bases, with 8 bases of the junction left unmatched. CDR3: CASSSTTSGTSYNEQFF. CDR3 in DNA: TGTGCCAGCAGCTCCACGACTAGCGGGACCAGCTACAATGAGCAGTTCTTC. The full variable domain, with the rest looked up from reference TRBV7-3 and TRBJ2-1, is GAGVSQTPSNKVTEKGKYVELRCDPISGHTALYWYRQSLGQGPEFLIYFQGTGAADDSGLPNDRFFAVRPEGSVSTLKIQRTERGDSAVYLCASSSTTSGTSYNEQFFGPGTRLTVL.

This clonotype was found many times. This sequence joins TRBV27 and TRBJ2-1; unclear D gene. Germline V gene lookup returns CDR1 MNHEY and CDR2 SMNVEV (reference sequence). CDR3 length equals 17 residues. The ends were cut back, 5 bases at V and 3 bases at J, with 20 bases in the middle. The DNA of the CDR3 is TGTGCCAGCAGTCCTACCCAGTGGGCGAGAGACTACAATGAGCAGTTCTTC. Translated: CASSPTQWARDYNEQFF.

This clonotype was seen at least ten times. The chain carries TRBV28 and TRBJ2-3; 7 positions agree with TRBD2. This CDR3 is built from 15 residues. Trimming cost V 1 base and J 2 bases; bases outside gene matches: 3. CDR1 is MDHEN and CDR2 is SYDVKM in the germline V gene. In DNA form, the CDR3 reads TGTGCCAGCAGTTTATCTAGCGGAGTCACAGATACGCAGTATTTT. Translation: CASSLSSGVTDTQYF. Based on the CDR3 plus reference TRBV28 and TRBJ2-3, the full variable domain is DVKVTQSSRYLVKRTGEKVFLECVQDMDHENMFWYRQDPGLGLRLIYFSYDVKMKEKGDIPEGYSVSREKKERFSLILESASTNQTSMYLCASSLSSGVTDTQYFGPGTRLTVL.

The chain recombines TRBV2 with TRBJ2-7; 13 bases line up with TRBD2. The CDR3 consists of 14 residues. V was pared by 5 bases and J by 5 bases, with 3 bases of the junction left unmatched. CDR1 SNHLY and CDR2 FYNNEI come from the germline V gene. The CDR3 reads CASSTGTSGNEQYF. In nucleotides, the CDR3 is TGTGCCAGCAGTACTGGGACTAGCGGGAACGAGCAGTACTTC. Using reference TRBV2 and TRBJ2-7 for the parts outside the CDR3, the full variable domain is EPEVTQTPSHQVTQMGQEVILRCVPISNHLYFYWYRQILGQKVEFLVSFYNNEISEKSEIFDDQFSVERPDGSNFTLKIRSTKLEDSAMYFCASSTGTSGNEQYFGPGTRLTVT.

This clonotype occurred many times. This chain joins TRBV27 and TRBJ2-3, with 7 bases that match TRBD2. The germline V gene encodes CDR1 MNHEY and CDR2 SMNVEV (reference sequence). The CDR3 sequence is 15 residues long. V shed 3 bases, J shed 1 base, and the junction held 4 bases outside the gene matches. The CDR3 DNA is TGTGCCAGCAGTTTGAGGCGGGAGCGCACAGATACGCAGTATTTT. This gives the protein CASSLRRERTDTQYF.

The table lists this clonotype with a few counts. The chain joins TRBV5-8 to TRBJ2-7, with TRBD2 as a possible D gene (6 bases). The V end lost 4 bases, the J end lost 3 bases, and 14 bases lay between the germline ends. The CDR3 spans 14 residues. Per the germline V gene, CDR1 is SGHTS and CDR2 is YDEGEE. The CDR3 loop reads CASSTPGLNYEQYF. The CDR3, as DNA: TGTGCCAGCAGCACCCCGGGACTTAACTACGAGCAGTACTTC. Full variable domain (rest looked up from reference TRBV5-8 and TRBJ2-7): EAGVTQSPTHLIKTRGQQATLRCSPISGHTSVYWYQQALGLGLQFLLWYDEGEERNRGNFPPRFSGRQFPNYSSELNVNALELEDSALYLCASSTPGLNYEQYFGPGTRLTVT.

This clonotype was detected ten times or more. V gene TRBV7-2 combines with J gene TRBJ2-7; 12 bases match TRBD2. J gave up 6 bases and V 5 bases, and 11 bases lay outside the gene matches. Germline CDR1 SGHTA, CDR2 FQGNSA. The CDR3 contains 16 residues. In nucleotides, the CDR3 is TGTGCCAGCAGCCCAAGCGGGACTAGCGGGTCCCGCGAGCAGTACTTC. Its translation is CASSPSGTSGSREQYF.

This clonotype has a count of ten or more. The chain recombines TRBV12-3 or TRBV12-4 with TRBJ2-7, with TRBD2 as a possible D gene (6 bases). Trimming removed 1 base at V and 4 bases at J, with 11 bases between. The CDR3 length is 14 residues. The CDR3 region has the DNA TGTGCCAGCAGTTTAGACGGGGGACGGTACGAGCAGTACTTC. As protein: CASSLDGGRYEQYF.

This clonotype was seen ten or more times. The chain uses TRBV6-1 and TRBJ2-7; tentatively, D is TRBD1 or TRBD2 (5 bases each). CDR1 MNHNS and CDR2 SASEGT come from the germline V gene. V gave up 5 bases and J gave up 1 base, with 12 bases separating them. The CDR3 is made up of 14 amino acids. The CDR3 protein is CASSPRDGSYEQYF. The CDR3 DNA is TGTGCCAGCAGTCCCCGGGACGGATCCTACGAGCAGTACTTC.

There are a few counts of this clonotype. The V call is TRBV11-2, the J call TRBJ1-1; possibly TRBD1 for D (5 bases). Germline assignment: CDR1 SGHAT and CDR2 FQNNGV. The germline V and J ends were trimmed by 6 bases and 2 bases, with 10 bases remaining between them. This CDR3 is 13 amino acids long. CDR3 in amino acids: CASSRQSNTEAFF. CDR3 nucleotide sequence: TGTGCCAGCAGTCGACAGAGTAACACTGAAGCTTTCTTT.

This clonotype was seen ten or more times. The CDR3 DNA reads as TGCAGTGCAGGGACTAGCGGGAGTGTGGATACGCAGTATTTT. It yields the protein CSAGTSGSVDTQYF. The chain combines TRBV20-1 with TRBJ2-3; 14 positions match TRBD2. The CDR3 sequence is 14 residues long. CDR1 DFQATT and CDR2 SNEGSKA come from the germline V gene (reference sequence). The V and J ends lost 6 bases and 6 bases, in that order; junction bases with no gene match: 5.

This chain links TRBV20-1 with TRBJ2-5; TRBD1 matches 7 bases. The ends lost 4 bases at V and 2 bases at J; junction bases unmatched: 4. In germline, CDR1 is DFQATT, CDR2 SNEGSKA (reference sequence). The CDR3 is 13 amino acids. CDR3 nucleotides: TGCAGTGCTATGGACAGGCGTCAAGAGACCCAGTACTTC. Residues: CSAMDRRQETQYF.

The CDR3 coding sequence is TGTGCCAGCAGGGGGATCCCCTACGAGCAGTACTTC. Its protein is CASRGIPYEQYF. The chain couples TRBV2 to TRBJ2-7; D is undetermined. The CDR3 is 12 residues long. Germline-derived CDR1 and CDR2 are SNHLY and FYNNEI. V lost 6 bases, J lost 2 bases, and 8 bases lay in between.

The J gene is TRBJ2-1, the V gene TRBV2; TRBD2 matches 16 bases. CDR1 is SNHLY, CDR2 FYNNEI, per germline. This CDR3 spans 14 amino acids. J gave up 13 bases and V 6 bases, and 6 bases lay outside the gene matches. The CDR3 bases are TGTGCCAGCAGCGGGACTAGCGGGAGGGCCAGTCAGTTCTTC. This gives the protein CASSGTSGRASQFF.

This clonotype has a count of ten or more. This rearrangement joins TRBV7-9 to TRBJ2-7; the match to TRBD2 covers 8 bases. There are 13 residues in the CDR3. Losses at the gene ends were 6 bases for V and 6 bases for J; bases not matched to a gene: 7. Germline V gene sequence: CDR1 SEHNR, CDR2 FQNEAQ (reference sequence). Here the CDR3 DNA reads TGTGCCAGCAGAGGAGCAGCGGGAGTCGAGCAGTACTTC. Encoded protein: CASRGAAGVEQYF.

This clonotype was seen many times. The V call is TRBV7-3, the J call TRBJ2-1, with TRBD2 matching over 10 bases. Trimming at V came to 3 bases and at J to 9 bases, leaving 20 bases not matched to a gene. The CDR3 totals 19 residues. Germline CDR1 and CDR2: SGHTA and FQGTGA. For the CDR3, the DNA is TGTGCCAGCAGCTTGCGAGGGGGCGTGGGTAGCGGGAGGTTAGTTGAGCAGTTCTTC. Its translation is CASSLRGGVGSGRLVEQFF.